This TCR beta chain was captured in a study of shared clonotypes between healthy human individuals. The overall study: Three plates each covered CD4 naive and memory; CD8 naive two, CD8 memory one.

Points from the study as a whole: Larger estimated richness was generally seen in naive subsets than in memory subsets. All-four-donor shared clonotypes had higher generation probabilities than non-shared clonotypes did.

Repertoires were generated with immunoSEQ multiplex PCR, while TCRdb's copy carries only in-frame clones and drops some. The sample contains hundreds of thousands of clones, around four fifths of which appear only once. Splitting of CD4+ cells produced CD45RA+ naive and CD45RA-negative memory subsets. As regards this clone: The antigen is undetermined.

The germline CDR1 and CDR2 sequences are SEHNR and FQNEAQ (reference sequence). The CDR3 runs to 16 residues. V shed 6 bases and J 1 base; nucleotides not matched to a gene: 9. This clonotype was obtained from a woman in her twenties or thirties in good health. The V call is TRBV7-9, the J call TRBJ1-5; the match to TRBD1 covers 7 bases. Specimen: memory CD4+ T cells sorted from blood. Subset: CD45RA-negative fraction. The CDR3 DNA sequence: TGTGCCAGCAGTTCGACAGGGCAAGCGAGCAATCAGCCCCAGCATTTT. This encodes CASSSTGQASNQPQHF.